This T cell receptor (beta chain) came from a study of cytomegalovirus exposure and HLA in healthy donors. Trimming stripped 6 bases from V and 8 bases from J, with 10 bases between. Germline CDR1 and CDR2: SNHLY and FYNNEI. The CDR3 has 11 amino acids. Findings of the study overall: A later analysis found that most CMV-associated TCR beta chains appeared HLA-restricted. An analysis was carried out at a later point. It showed that HLA-associated TCR beta chains were more clonally expanded than equally common non-associated chains. As immune exposure information, only CMV serostatus was available.

In this sample, this clone turned up many times. The target antigen is unknown. The PCR was carried out with 60 Vbeta primers and 13 Jbeta primers. Sequencing used immunoSEQ multiplex PCR; TCRdb keeps in-frame clones, though not all of them. The sample has about 120,000 clones, roughly 80% seen once. The chain is built from TRBV2 and TRBJ1-2; D remains ambiguous. The sample was PBMCs. The clonotype originates from a man aged 55 to 70 in good health and CMV-seropositive. CDR3 nucleotide sequence: TGTGCCAGCAGCTTCGGTAGCGGCTACACCTTC. Its protein is CASSFGSGYTF.